These T cell receptor beta chains were read from a single sample in a study of OX40 agonist ivuxolimab in advanced cancers. TCRdb's table, derived via immunoSEQ multiplex PCR, lists solely in-frame clones and lacks some. In the table there are about 77,000 clones, around 93% of which are singletons. Material: CD4+ or CD8+ T cells sorted from blood, obtained in a trial of the OX40 agonist ivuxolimab. These receptors all stem from an adult with an advanced solid tumor such as melanoma, head and neck, liver or kidney cancer. Each CDR3 is given with its conserved first and last residue.

v_call	j_call	cdr3_aa
TRBV27	TRBJ1-5	CASSERDIEGNQPQHF
TRBV7-8	TRBJ1-4	CASSFDRGSEKLFF
TRBV27	TRBJ1-5	CASSFGGNNQPQHF
TRBV19	TRBJ2-1	CASSHATSGSLVQFF
TRBV5-1	TRBJ2-3	CASSVSTGEVKQYF
TRBV5-5	TRBJ1-4	CASSLGDFATNEKLFF
TRBV5-4	TRBJ2-1	CASSSGTSGSYSEQFF
TRBV5-4	TRBJ2-4	CASSSGTGAKNIQYF
TRBV5-4	TRBJ2-1	CASSGGLAGVSYNEQFF
TRBV6-5	TRBJ2-5	CASSYGTAKETQYF
TRBV7-9	TRBJ1-5	CASSSGVQPQHF
TRBV2	TRBJ2-1	CASSGSSGRGEQFF
TRBV2	TRBJ1-6	CASGRDSPLHF
TRBV5-1	TRBJ2-5	CASSFTSGQETQYF
TRBV5-1	TRBJ2-7	CASSKTSGAYEQYF
TRBV7-2	TRBJ2-1	CASSSGSDLSYNEQFF
TRBV6-5	TRBJ2-1	CASSYGMPASYNEQFF
TRBV10-3	TRBJ2-1	CAIREQQAYNEQFF
TRBV10-3	TRBJ2-1	CAISLSGLYNEQFF